This T cell receptor beta chain was retrieved from a study of identical twins. In the case of this clonotype: Antigen: not known.

This CDR3 has 16 amino acids. The V and J ends lost 5 bases and 3 bases, in that order; junction bases with no gene match: 7. Whole-study findings and limits: Within twin pairs, the out-of-frame alpha sequences they shared showed excess low generation probability. Modelling underestimated the level of out-of-frame TCR alpha sharing observed in monozygotic twins.

Addition of a universal primer site occurred through template switching, and cDNA carried unique molecular identifiers. A single record per CDR3 protein comes from TCRdb applying MiXCR to the 5' RACE reads. The sample has 1.5 million or so distinct CDR3 sequences, less than 35% seen once. The chain links TRBV12-3 or TRBV12-4 to TRBJ2-3; 11 positions match TRBD2. The receptor was isolated from a newborn girl in good health. The sequencing sample was made of cord blood. CDR3 DNA sequence: TGTGCCAGCAGTATATATAGCGGGGGGGCAACAGATACGCAGTATTTT. This gives the protein CASSIYSGGATDTQYF.